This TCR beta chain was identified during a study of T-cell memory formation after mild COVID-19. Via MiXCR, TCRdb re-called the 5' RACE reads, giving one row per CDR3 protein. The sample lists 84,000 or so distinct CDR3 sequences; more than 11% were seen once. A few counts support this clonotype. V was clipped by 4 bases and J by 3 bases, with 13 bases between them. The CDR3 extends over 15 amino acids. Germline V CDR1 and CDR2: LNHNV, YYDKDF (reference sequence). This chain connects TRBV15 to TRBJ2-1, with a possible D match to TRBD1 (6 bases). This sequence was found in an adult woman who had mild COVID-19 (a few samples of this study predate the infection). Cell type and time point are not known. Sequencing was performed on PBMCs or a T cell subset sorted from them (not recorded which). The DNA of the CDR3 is TGTGCCACCAGCAAGGACAGTTCGATCTACAATGAGCAGTTCTTC. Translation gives CATSKDSSIYNEQFF.